The 2 T cell receptor beta chains reported below all come from one sample, sequenced in a study of cytomegalovirus exposure and HLA in healthy donors. The repertoire was sequenced with immunoSEQ multiplex PCR; TCRdb's copy has only in-frame clones and lacks some. This sample has fewer than 200,000 clones; around 92% occur once, and the top ten carry 4.2%. Material for sequencing was PBMCs. These receptors originate from a man in his late teens or twenties in good health and CMV-seropositive.

This chain uses TRBV4-1 with TRBJ2-6; 7 bases match TRBD1. The germline V gene has CDR1 MGHRA and CDR2 YSYEKL. After removal of 6 bases from V and 4 bases from J, the junction contained 12 bases not matched to a gene. The CDR3 runs 17 residues. The CDR3 spells CASRRRQTGDGANVLTF. DNA of the CDR3: TGCGCCAGCAGGCGGAGACAAACAGGGGACGGGGCCAACGTCCTGACTTTC.

The chain employs TRBV5-1 and TRBJ2-7, with D uncertain. The V gene lost 3 bases and the J gene lost 3 bases, with 4 bases spanning the gap. This CDR3 comprises 11 residues. Germline values: CDR1 SGHRS, CDR2 YFSETQ. The CDR3 is CASSSLYEQYF. CDR3 DNA sequence: TGCGCCAGCAGCTCCCTCTACGAGCAGTACTTC. Full variable domain (missing parts from reference TRBV5-1 and TRBJ2-7): KAGVTQTPRYLIKTRGQQVTLSCSPISGHRSVSWYQQTPGQGLQFLFEYFSETQRNKGNFPGRFSGRQFSNSRSEMNVSTLELGDSALYLCASSSLYEQYFGPGTRLTVT.